This passage covers 27 T cell receptor beta chains from one sample sequenced in a study of technical replicates of blood from several donors. Method: immunoSEQ multiplex PCR; TCRdb's copy keeps in-frame clones and lacks some. The sample has roughly 100,000 clones; over 90% are singletons. The sample consisted of T cells isolated from PBMCs. These receptors originate from a human donor in good health.

The chain links TRBV18 to TRBJ2-1, with unresolved D. The CDR3 spans 10 residues. The germline gives CDR1 KGHSH, CDR2 LQKENI. The germline V and J ends were trimmed by 3 bases and 10 bases, with 4 bases remaining between them. CDR3 protein: CASSPREQFF. Here the CDR3 DNA reads TGTGCCAGCTCACCTCGGGAGCAGTTCTTC.

The chain has TRBV28 and TRBJ2-7; D gene unclear. The V gene lost 10 bases and the J gene lost 5 bases, with 15 bases spanning the gap. Germline CDR1 MDHEN, CDR2 SYDVKM. This CDR3 is 12 amino acids long. In nucleotides, the CDR3 is TGTGCCACACGCGACTTATGGGACGAGCAGTACTTC. This codes for CATRDLWDEQYF.

The V and J genes are TRBV28 and TRBJ1-2, with a possible D match to TRBD1 (6 bases). CDR1 and CDR2 from the germline V gene are MDHEN and SYDVKM. The V end was cut by 10 bases, the J end by 9 bases, with 12 bases between. The CDR3 has 10 amino acids. The CDR3 loop reads CATFGTRYTF. CDR3 in DNA: TGTGCCACATTTGGGACACGCTACACCTTC.

The chain combines TRBV7-2 with TRBJ2-7, with TRBD2 identical over 11 bases. The CDR3 sequence is 14 residues long. CDR1 is SGHTA, CDR2 FQGNSA, per germline. Trimming cost V 5 bases and J 4 bases; bases outside gene matches: 4. CDR3 sequence: CASSLRTSGYEQYF. The CDR3 region has the DNA TGTGCCAGCAGCCTCCGGACTAGCGGGTACGAGCAGTACTTC.

The chain couples TRBV7-8 to TRBJ2-1; D might be TRBD2 (5 bases). Germline-derived CDR1 and CDR2 are SGHVS and FQNEAQ. CDR3 size: 17 residues. The ends were cut back, 4 bases at V and 2 bases at J, with 18 bases in the middle. The CDR3 sequence is CASSSLSGREAYNEQFF. The CDR3 bases are TGTGCCAGCAGCTCCCTTAGTGGGAGAGAAGCCTACAATGAGCAGTTCTTC. Together with reference TRBV7-8 and TRBJ2-1, the CDR3 gives the full variable domain: GAGVSQSPRYKVAKRGQDVALRCDPISGHVSLFWYQQALGQGPEFLTYFQNEAQLDKSGLPSDRFFAERPEGSVSTLKIQRTQQEDSAVYLCASSSLSGREAYNEQFFGPGTRLTVL.

The V and J genes are TRBV7-3 and TRBJ2-1; tentative D call: TRBD1 (5 bases). This CDR3 is 15 amino acids long. From germline, CDR1 is SGHTA and CDR2 FQGTGA. V lost 1 base and J lost 5, with 12 bases in between. CDR3 in amino acids: CASSLNLFRDNEQFF. The CDR3 coding sequence is TGTGCCAGCAGCTTAAATTTATTCAGGGACAATGAGCAGTTCTTC.

This chain joins TRBV21-1 and TRBJ2-1; TRBD2, the table's D call, was not compared with the DNA. TRBV21-1 is reported as a pseudogene. CDR3 size: 17 residues. CDR3 residues: CASSKESGGRACNEQFF. CDR3 in DNA: TGTGCCAGCAGCAAAGAATCGGGCGGGAGGGCCTGTAATGAGCAGTTCTTC.

The J gene is TRBJ1-4, the V gene TRBV27; D call uncertain. CDR1 and CDR2 from the germline V gene are MNHEY and SMNVEV (reference sequence). The ends were cut back, 0 bases at V and 0 bases at J, with 8 bases in the middle. This CDR3 has 16 amino acids. The CDR3 is CASSLSTGATNEKLFF. The CDR3, as DNA: TGTGCCAGCAGTTTATCAACGGGTGCAACTAATGAAAAACTGTTTTTT. Variable domain in full (rest from reference TRBV27 and TRBJ1-4): EAQVTQNPRYLITVTGKKLTVTCSQNMNHEYMSWYRQDPGLGLRQIYYSMNVEVTDKGDVPEGYKVSRKEKRNFPLILESPSPNQTSLYFCASSLSTGATNEKLFFGSGTQLSVL.

CDR3 nucleotide sequence: TGCGCCAGCAGCCCACAACCTCAGACAGGGGGTAATCAGCCCCAGCATTTT. Encoded protein: CASSPQPQTGGNQPQHF. This chain joins TRBV5-1 and TRBJ1-5; 9 positions match TRBD1. In germline, CDR1 is SGHRS, CDR2 YFSETQ. J lost 4 bases, V lost 4 bases, and 12 bases had no gene match. The CDR3 totals 17 residues.

This chain links TRBV7-3 with TRBJ2-7; 7 bases fit TRBD1. Looked up from germline, CDR1 is SGHTA and CDR2 is FQGTGA. The CDR3 consists of 13 residues. J lost 3 bases, V lost 4 bases, and 3 bases had no gene match. CDR3 DNA sequence: TGTGCCAGCAGCTGGGGACAGCTCTACGAGCAGTACTTC. Translated: CASSWGQLYEQYF.

The chain uses TRBV28 and TRBJ2-7; possibly TRBD1 for D (5 bases). Germline lookup yields CDR1 MDHEN and CDR2 SYDVKM. There are 15 residues in the CDR3. V lost 6 bases to trimming and J lost 3 bases, with 18 bases between them. The CDR3 protein is CASSPLDQGGYEQYF. CDR3 sequence (DNA): TGTGCCAGCAGCCCTTTAGATCAGGGCGGCTACGAGCAGTACTTC.

The chain joins TRBV12-5 to TRBJ1-1; D is unclear. This CDR3 has 13 residues. Germline loops: CDR1 LGHNT, CDR2 FRNRAP. V lost 0 bases and J lost 4, with 6 bases in between. The DNA of the CDR3 is TGTGCTAGTGGTTTGGTAAGGAGCACTGAAGCTTTCTTT. Translation gives CASGLVRSTEAFF.

The CDR3 nucleotides read TGTGCCAGCATCATCTCCAGGGGGCAACGCGAGCAGTACTTC. It is translated as CASIISRGQREQYF. The chain uses TRBV28 and TRBJ2-7; 8 bases line up with TRBD1. CDR1 is MDHEN, CDR2 SYDVKM, per germline. This CDR3 region has 14 residues. Losses at the gene ends were 7 bases for V and 6 bases for J; bases not matched to a gene: 11. Complete variable domain (other parts from reference TRBV28 and TRBJ2-7): DVKVTQSSRYLVKRTGEKVFLECVQDMDHENMFWYRQDPGLGLRLIYFSYDVKMKEKGDIPEGYSVSREKKERFSLILESASTNQTSMYLCASIISRGQREQYFGPGTRLTVT.

This chain connects TRBV27 to TRBJ2-5, with TRBD2 identical over 7 bases. The germline V gene encodes CDR1 MNHEY and CDR2 SMNVEV (reference sequence). The CDR3 totals 15 residues. J gave up 5 bases and V 8 bases, and 14 bases lay outside the gene matches. The CDR3 nucleotides are TGTGCCAGCGCGACGGGACGGGGGGTGGGGGAGACCCAGTACTTC. Protein product: CASATGRGVGETQYF.

The chain recombines TRBV2 with TRBJ1-5, with a weak D call TRBD1 (6 bases). The CDR3 has 15 amino acids. From germline, CDR1 is SNHLY and CDR2 FYNNEI. V gave up 5 bases and J gave up 4 bases, with 15 bases separating them. The DNA of the CDR3 is TGTGCCAGCAGTCCTACCGGGACACAGAATCAGCCCCAGCATTTT. Translating gives CASSPTGTQNQPQHF.

This chain connects TRBV19 to TRBJ2-1, with D unclear. CDR3 length equals 13 residues. V dropped 2 bases and J dropped 8 bases, with 10 bases sitting between them. Germline V CDR1 and CDR2: LNHDA, SQIVND (reference sequence). The CDR3 here is CASSIITFDEQFF. The CDR3, as DNA: TGTGCCAGTAGTATAATAACTTTCGATGAGCAGTTCTTC.

The rearrangement joins TRBV15 to TRBJ2-7, with 7 bases that match TRBD1. V lost 4 bases, J lost 3 bases, and 6 bases stayed unmatched. Germline V gene data show CDR1 as LNHNV and CDR2 as YYDKDF (reference sequence). CDR3 length: 14 residues. As DNA, the CDR3 is TGTGCCACCAGCACCAGACAGGGAAGCTACGAGCAGTACTTC. It specifies CATSTRQGSYEQYF.

V and J are TRBV27 and TRBJ1-1; D not certain. Looked up from germline, CDR1 is MNHEY and CDR2 is SMNVEV (reference sequence). The length of the CDR3 is 16 residues. Trimming stripped 1 base from V and 4 bases from J, with 16 bases between. The DNA of the CDR3 is TGTGCCAGCAGTTTATTGGCGGACTCGACGGCCACTGAAGCTTTCTTT. Translating it yields CASSLLADSTATEAFF.

The J gene is TRBJ2-1, the V gene TRBV11-3; the match to TRBD2 covers 9 bases. CDR1 and CDR2 (germline): SGHNT, YENEEA. The CDR3 totals 15 residues. V trimming: 4 bases; J trimming: 5 bases; junction bases outside the gene matches: 6. DNA for the CDR3: TGTGCCAGCAGCTGGGAGCGGGAGGAAAACAATGAGCAGTTCTTC. The encoded protein is CASSWEREENNEQFF.

The chain couples TRBV14 to TRBJ1-2; 8 bases are a match to TRBD1. The V gene's germline CDR1 is SGHDN and CDR2 FVKESK. Trimming removed 2 bases from V and 2 bases from J; junction bases left unmatched: 4. The CDR3 sequence is 15 residues long. CDR3 residues: CASSQSGGWNYGYTF. The DNA of the CDR3 is TGTGCCAGCAGCCAATCAGGGGGCTGGAACTATGGCTACACCTTC. The full variable domain, in which reference TRBV14 and TRBJ1-2 provide the parts outside the CDR3, is EAGVTQFPSHSVIEKGQTVTLRCDPISGHDNLYWYRRVMGKEIKFLLHFVKESKQDESGMPNNRFLAERTGGTYSTLKVQPAELEDSGVYFCASSQSGGWNYGYTFGSGTRLTVV.

The rearrangement joins TRBV6-5 to TRBJ1-5, with TRBD1 matching over 8 bases. Trimming removed 4 bases from V and 6 bases from J; junction bases left unmatched: 8. CDR1 is MNHEY and CDR2 is SVGAGI in the germline V gene. This CDR3 contains 15 residues. CDR3 sequence reads: CASSSDRVGGQPQHF. The CDR3 DNA is TGTGCCAGCAGTTCGGACAGGGTCGGGGGTCAGCCCCAGCATTTT.

The rearrangement joins TRBV9 to TRBJ2-2, with 7 bases lining up with TRBD1. Germline V CDR1 and CDR2: SGDLS, YYNGEE. The CDR3 covers 16 residues. V dropped 4 bases and J dropped 0; count of bases not matched to a gene: 6. CDR3 sequence reads: CASSSRGQANTGELFF. As DNA, the CDR3 is TGTGCCAGCAGCTCCCGAGGACAGGCGAACACCGGGGAGCTGTTTTTT.

The J gene is TRBJ2-1, the V gene TRBV30; 15 bases are shared with TRBD2. J gave up 6 bases and V 4 bases, and 7 bases lay outside the gene matches. Germline V lookup: CDR1 GTSNPN, CDR2 SVGIG (reference sequence). This CDR3 contains 16 residues. CDR3 in DNA: TGTGCCTGGACCATTATGGGACTAGCGGGAGGCAATGAGCAGTTCTTC. This codes for CAWTIMGLAGGNEQFF.

This rearrangement joins TRBV28 to TRBJ2-7, with 12 bases lining up with TRBD2. CDR1 is MDHEN and CDR2 is SYDVKM in the germline V gene. V lost 5 bases and J lost 2; bases outside the gene matches: 7. CDR3 length: 16 amino acids. The CDR3 region has the DNA TGTGCCAGCAGTCTACCTCTAGCGGGAGGGCCCTACGAGCAGTACTTC. Amino acid sequence: CASSLPLAGGPYEQYF.

The V call is TRBV6-1, the J call TRBJ1-1; the D is unclear. Trimming shortened V by 3 bases and J by 0 bases, and 11 bases separated the two germline ends. CDR1 and CDR2 (germline): MNHNS, SASEGT. The CDR3 is 15 residues long. The CDR3 bases are TGTGCCAGCAGTGACTTAGCCGCGATGAACACTGAAGCTTTCTTT. It translates to CASSDLAAMNTEAFF.

A remark on this clone: Other nucleotide sequences from this sample produce the same CDR3. The V and J genes are TRBV6-5 and TRBJ1-1, with TRBD1 matching over 9 bases. With V trimmed by 6 bases and J by 4 bases, 3 bases remained unmatched. This CDR3 is 13 amino acids long. Germline V gene sequence: CDR1 MNHEY, CDR2 SVGAGI. CDR3 protein: CASSLDRGTEAFF. Here the CDR3 DNA reads TGTGCCAGCAGCCTGGACAGGGGCACTGAAGCTTTCTTT.

The chain combines TRBV19 with TRBJ2-1; 7 positions match TRBD2. The germline CDR1 and CDR2 sequences are LNHDA and SQIVND (reference sequence). There are 12 residues in the CDR3. Trimming cost V 7 bases and J 15 bases; bases outside gene matches: 12. In nucleotides, the CDR3 is TGTGCCAGTACCTCAGAGGGGAGGGATCTGTTCTTC. This translates into CASTSEGRDLFF.